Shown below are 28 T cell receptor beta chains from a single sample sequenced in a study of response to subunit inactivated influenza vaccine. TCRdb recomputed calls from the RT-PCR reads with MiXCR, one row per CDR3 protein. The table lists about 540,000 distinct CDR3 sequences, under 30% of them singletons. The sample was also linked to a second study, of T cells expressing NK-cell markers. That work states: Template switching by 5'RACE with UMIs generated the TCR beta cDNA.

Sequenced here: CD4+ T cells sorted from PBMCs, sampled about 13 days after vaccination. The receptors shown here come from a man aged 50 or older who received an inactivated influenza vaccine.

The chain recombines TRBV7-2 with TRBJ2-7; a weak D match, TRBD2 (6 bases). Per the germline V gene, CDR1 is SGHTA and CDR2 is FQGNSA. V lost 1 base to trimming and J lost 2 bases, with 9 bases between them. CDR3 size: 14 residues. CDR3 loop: CASSLVADPYEQYF. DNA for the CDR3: TGTGCCAGCAGCTTAGTAGCGGACCCCTACGAGCAGTACTTC.

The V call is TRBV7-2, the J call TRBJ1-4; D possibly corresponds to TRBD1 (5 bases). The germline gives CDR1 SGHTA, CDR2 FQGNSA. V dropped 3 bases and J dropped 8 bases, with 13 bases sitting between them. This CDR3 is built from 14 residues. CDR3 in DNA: TGTGCCAGCAGCTTGGAGGGGCGGTGGGAAAAACTGTTTTTT. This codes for CASSLEGRWEKLFF.

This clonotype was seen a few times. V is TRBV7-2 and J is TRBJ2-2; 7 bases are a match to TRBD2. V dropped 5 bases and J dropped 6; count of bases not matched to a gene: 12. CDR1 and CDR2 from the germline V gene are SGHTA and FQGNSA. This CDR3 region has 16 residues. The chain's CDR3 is CASSRARLATSGELFF. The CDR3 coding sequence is TGTGCCAGCAGCCGAGCAAGACTAGCAACCTCCGGGGAGCTGTTTTTT.

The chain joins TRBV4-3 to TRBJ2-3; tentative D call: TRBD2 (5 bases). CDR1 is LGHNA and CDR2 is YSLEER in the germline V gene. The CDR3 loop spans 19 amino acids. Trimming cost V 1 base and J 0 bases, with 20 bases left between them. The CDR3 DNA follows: TGCGCCAGCAGCCAAGGGAGGTTGGCCGCTACATCTAGCACAGATACGCAGTATTTT. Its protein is CASSQGRLAATSSTDTQYF.

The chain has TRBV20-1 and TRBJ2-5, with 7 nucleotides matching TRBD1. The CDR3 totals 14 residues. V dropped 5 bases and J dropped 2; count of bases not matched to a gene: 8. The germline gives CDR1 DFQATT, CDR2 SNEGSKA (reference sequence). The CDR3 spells CSAGSGQIQETQYF. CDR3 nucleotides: TGCAGTGCTGGGTCGGGACAGATTCAAGAGACCCAGTACTTC.

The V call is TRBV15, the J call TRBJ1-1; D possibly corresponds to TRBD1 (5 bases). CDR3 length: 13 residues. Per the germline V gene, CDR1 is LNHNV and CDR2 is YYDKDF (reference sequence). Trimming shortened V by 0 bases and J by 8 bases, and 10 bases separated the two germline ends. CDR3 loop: CATSRDREIEAFF. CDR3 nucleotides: TGTGCCACCAGCAGAGACAGGGAGATCGAAGCTTTCTTT.

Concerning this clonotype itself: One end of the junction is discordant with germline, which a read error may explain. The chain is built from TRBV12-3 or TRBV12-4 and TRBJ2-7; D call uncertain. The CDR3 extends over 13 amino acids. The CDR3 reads CVSSLSRPYEQYF. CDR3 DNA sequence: TGTGTCAGCAGTTTATCACGGCCGTACGAGCAGTACTTC.

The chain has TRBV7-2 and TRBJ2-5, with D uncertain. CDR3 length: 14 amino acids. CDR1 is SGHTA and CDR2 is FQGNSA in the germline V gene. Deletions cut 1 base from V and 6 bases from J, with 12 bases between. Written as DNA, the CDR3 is TGTGCCAGCAGCTTAGGACGCGGCGCAAAGACCCAGTACTTC. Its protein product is CASSLGRGAKTQYF.

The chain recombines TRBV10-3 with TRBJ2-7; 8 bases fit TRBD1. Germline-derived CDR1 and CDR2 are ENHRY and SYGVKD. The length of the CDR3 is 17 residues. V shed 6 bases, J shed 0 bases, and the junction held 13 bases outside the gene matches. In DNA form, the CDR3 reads TGTGCCATCAGCCCGGGACAGGCGGTTAAGGCCTCCTACGAGCAGTACTTC. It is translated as CAISPGQAVKASYEQYF.

The CDR3 coding sequence is TGCAGTGCTAGAGCCGGGGGCGCCCAAGGAACCCAGTACTTC. This encodes CSARAGGAQGTQYF. The V gene is TRBV20-1, the J gene TRBJ2-5; D tentatively fits TRBD1 or TRBD2 (6 bases each). This CDR3 is built from 14 residues. The V end was cut by 1 base, the J end by 8 bases, with 17 bases between. The germline gives CDR1 DFQATT, CDR2 SNEGSKA (reference sequence).

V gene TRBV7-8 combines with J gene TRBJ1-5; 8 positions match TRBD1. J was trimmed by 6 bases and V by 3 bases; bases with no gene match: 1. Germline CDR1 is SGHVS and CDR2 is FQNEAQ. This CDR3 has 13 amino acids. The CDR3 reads CASSFQGAQPQHF. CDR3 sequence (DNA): TGTGCCAGCAGCTTTCAGGGGGCTCAGCCCCAGCATTTT.

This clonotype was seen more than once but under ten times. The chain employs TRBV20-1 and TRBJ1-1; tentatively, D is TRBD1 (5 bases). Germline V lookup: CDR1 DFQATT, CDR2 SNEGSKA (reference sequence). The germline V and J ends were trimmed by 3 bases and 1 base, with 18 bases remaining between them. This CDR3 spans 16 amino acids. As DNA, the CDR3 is TGCAGTGCTAGTCGGCAACTACAGAGGGGGAACACTGAAGCTTTCTTT. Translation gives CSASRQLQRGNTEAFF.

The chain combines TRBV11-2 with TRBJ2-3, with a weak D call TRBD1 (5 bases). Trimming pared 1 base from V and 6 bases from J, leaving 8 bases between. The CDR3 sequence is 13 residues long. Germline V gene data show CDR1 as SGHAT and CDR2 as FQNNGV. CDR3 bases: TGTGCCAGCAGCTTAGCAGGGATTGATACGCAGTATTTT. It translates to CASSLAGIDTQYF.

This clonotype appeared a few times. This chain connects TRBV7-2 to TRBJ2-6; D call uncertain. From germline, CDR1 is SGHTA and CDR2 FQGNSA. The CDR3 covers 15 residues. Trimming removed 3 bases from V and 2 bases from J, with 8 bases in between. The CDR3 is CASSFVLTGANVLTF. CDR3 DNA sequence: TGTGCCAGCAGCTTCGTGCTGACTGGGGCCAACGTCCTGACTTTC.

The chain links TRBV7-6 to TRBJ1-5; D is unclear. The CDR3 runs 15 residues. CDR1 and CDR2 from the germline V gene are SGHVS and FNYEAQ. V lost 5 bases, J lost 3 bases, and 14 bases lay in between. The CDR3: CASSLPIPPNQPQHF. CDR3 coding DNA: TGTGCCAGCAGCCTGCCCATCCCCCCCAATCAGCCCCAGCATTTT.

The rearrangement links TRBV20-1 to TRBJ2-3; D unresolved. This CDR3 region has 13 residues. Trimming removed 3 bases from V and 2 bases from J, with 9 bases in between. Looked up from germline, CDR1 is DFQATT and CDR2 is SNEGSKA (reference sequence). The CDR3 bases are TGCAGTGCTAGTACGATTTACACAGATACGCAGTATTTT. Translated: CSASTIYTDTQYF.

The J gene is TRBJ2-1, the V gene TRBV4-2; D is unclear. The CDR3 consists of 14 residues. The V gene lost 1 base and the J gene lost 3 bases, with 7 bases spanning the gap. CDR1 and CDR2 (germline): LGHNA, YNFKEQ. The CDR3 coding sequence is TGTGCCAGCAGCCAAGTTCCTAGCTACAATGAGCAGTTCTTC. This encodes CASSQVPSYNEQFF.

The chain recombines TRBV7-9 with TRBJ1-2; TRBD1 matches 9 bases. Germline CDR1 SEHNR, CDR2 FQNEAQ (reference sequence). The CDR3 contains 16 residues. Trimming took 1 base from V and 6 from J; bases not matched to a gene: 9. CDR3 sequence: CASSLDGDRAGHGYTF. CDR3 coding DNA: TGTGCCAGCAGCTTAGACGGGGACAGGGCAGGTCATGGCTACACCTTC.

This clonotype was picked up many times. The CDR3 is CAISEEPLGQGNTEAFF. The DNA of the CDR3 is TGTGCCATCAGTGAGGAACCTTTAGGACAGGGGAATACTGAAGCTTTCTTT. The chain recombines TRBV10-3 with TRBJ1-1; 9 nucleotides agree with TRBD1. CDR1 and CDR2 (germline): ENHRY, SYGVKD. The J segment lost 5 bases and the V segment lost 2 bases, leaving 12 bases of the junction unmatched. The CDR3 spans 17 residues.

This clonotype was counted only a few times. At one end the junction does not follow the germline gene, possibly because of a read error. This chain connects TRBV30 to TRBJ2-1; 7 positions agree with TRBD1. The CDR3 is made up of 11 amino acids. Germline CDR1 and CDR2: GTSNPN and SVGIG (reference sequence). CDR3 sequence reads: CAWSAYRGPVF. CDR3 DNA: TGTGCCTGGAGTGCTTACAGGGGTCCGGTCTTC.

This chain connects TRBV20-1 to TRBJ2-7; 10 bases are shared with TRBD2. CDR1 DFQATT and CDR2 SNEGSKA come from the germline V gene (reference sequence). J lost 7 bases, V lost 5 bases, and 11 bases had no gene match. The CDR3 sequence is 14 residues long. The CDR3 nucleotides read TGCAGTGCTTTCCCGGGAAGCGGGGGGGCGGAGCAGTACTTC. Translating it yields CSAFPGSGGAEQYF.

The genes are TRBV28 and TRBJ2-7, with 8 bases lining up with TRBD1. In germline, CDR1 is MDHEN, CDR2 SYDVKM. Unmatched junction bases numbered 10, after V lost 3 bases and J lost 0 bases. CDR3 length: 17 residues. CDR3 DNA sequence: TGTGCCAGCAGTTTGGGTTGGGACAGGAAGAGCTCCTACGAGCAGTACTTC. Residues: CASSLGWDRKSSYEQYF.

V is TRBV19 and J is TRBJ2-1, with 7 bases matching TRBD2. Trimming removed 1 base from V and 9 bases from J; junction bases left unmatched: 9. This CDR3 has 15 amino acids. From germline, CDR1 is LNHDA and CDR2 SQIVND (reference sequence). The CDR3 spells CASSIVAGVVSEQFF. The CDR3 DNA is TGTGCCAGTAGTATAGTTGCGGGAGTCGTGAGTGAGCAGTTCTTC.

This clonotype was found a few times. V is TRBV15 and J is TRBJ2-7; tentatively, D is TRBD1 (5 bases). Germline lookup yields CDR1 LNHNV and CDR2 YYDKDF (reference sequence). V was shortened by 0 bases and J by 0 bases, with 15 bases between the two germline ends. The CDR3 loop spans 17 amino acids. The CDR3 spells CATSRDRNRPFSYEQYF. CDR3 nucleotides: TGTGCCACCAGCAGAGATCGAAACAGGCCCTTCTCCTACGAGCAGTACTTC. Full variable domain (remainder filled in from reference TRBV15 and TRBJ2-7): DAMVIQNPRYQVTQFGKPVTLSCSQTLNHNVMYWYQQKSSQAPKLLFHYYDKDFNNEADTPDNFQSRRPNTSFCFLDIRSPGLGDTAMYLCATSRDRNRPFSYEQYFGPGTRLTVT.

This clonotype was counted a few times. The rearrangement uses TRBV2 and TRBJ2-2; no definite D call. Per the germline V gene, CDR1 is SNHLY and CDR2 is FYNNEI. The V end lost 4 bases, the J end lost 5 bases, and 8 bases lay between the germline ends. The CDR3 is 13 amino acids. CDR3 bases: TGTGCCAGCAGTGTGGTCGAAACCGGGGAGCTGTTTTTT. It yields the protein CASSVVETGELFF.

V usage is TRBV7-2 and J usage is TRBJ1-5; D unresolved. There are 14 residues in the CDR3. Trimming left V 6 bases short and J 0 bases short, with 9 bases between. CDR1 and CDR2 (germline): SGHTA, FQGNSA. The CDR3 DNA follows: TGTGCCAGCAGGGGAGAACATAGCAATCAGCCCCAGCATTTT. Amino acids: CASRGEHSNQPQHF.

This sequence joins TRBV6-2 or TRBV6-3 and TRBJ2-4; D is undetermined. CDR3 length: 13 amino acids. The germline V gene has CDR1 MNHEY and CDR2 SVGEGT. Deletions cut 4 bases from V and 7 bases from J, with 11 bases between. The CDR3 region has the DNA TGTGCCAGCAGTTCCCTCGGCGGTAACATTCAGTACTTC. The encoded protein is CASSSLGGNIQYF.

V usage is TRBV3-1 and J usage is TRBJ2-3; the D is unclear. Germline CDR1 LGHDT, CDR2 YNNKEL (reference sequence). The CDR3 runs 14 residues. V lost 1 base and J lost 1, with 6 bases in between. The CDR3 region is CASSQVIGTDTQYF. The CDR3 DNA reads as TGTGCCAGCAGCCAAGTAATCGGCACAGATACGCAGTATTTT.